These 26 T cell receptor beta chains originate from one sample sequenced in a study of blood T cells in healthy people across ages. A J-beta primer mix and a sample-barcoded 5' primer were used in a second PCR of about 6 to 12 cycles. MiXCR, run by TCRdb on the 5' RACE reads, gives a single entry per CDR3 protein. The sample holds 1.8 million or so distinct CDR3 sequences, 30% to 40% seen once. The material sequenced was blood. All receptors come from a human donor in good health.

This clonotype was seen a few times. The CDR3 DNA reads TGTGCCAGCAGCTTAGGGGATACAATGAACACCGGGGAGCTGTTTTTT. Translated: CASSLGDTMNTGELFF. The chain employs TRBV7-3 and TRBJ2-2; D remains unclear. Per germline, CDR1 SGHTA and CDR2 FQGTGA. Trimming took 2 bases from V and 1 from J, leaving 11 bases between them. This CDR3 comprises 16 residues.

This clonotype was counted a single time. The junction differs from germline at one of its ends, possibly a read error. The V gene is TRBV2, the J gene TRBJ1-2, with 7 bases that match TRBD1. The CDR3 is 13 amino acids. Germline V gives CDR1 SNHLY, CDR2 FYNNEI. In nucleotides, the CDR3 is TGTGCCAGCAGTGAAGCCCCATGGGACAGCCCAATCTTC. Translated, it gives CASSEAPWDSPIF.

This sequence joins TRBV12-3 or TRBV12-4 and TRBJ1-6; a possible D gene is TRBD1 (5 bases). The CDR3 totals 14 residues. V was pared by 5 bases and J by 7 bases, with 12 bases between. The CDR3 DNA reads TGTGCCAGCAGTCCGGGACGTATGAATTCACCCCTCCACTTT. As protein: CASSPGRMNSPLHF.

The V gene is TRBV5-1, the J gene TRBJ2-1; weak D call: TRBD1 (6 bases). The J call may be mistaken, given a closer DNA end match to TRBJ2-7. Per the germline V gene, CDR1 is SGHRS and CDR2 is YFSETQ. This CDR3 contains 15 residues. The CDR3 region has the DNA TGCGCCAGCAGCGCGACTACAGGGTCCTACAATGAGCAGTACTTC. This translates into CASSATTGSYNEQYF.

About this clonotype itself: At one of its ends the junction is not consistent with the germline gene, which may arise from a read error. The DNA for the CDR3 is TGCAGCGTTGAATGGCCAGGGGACCGACCCGATAATTCACCCCCCCACTTT. This codes for CSVEWPGDRPDNSPPHF. The J gene is TRBJ1-6, the V gene TRBV29-1, with D possibly TRBD1 on 6 matching bases. CDR1 SQVTM and CDR2 ANQGSEA come from the germline V gene. This CDR3 is 17 amino acids long.

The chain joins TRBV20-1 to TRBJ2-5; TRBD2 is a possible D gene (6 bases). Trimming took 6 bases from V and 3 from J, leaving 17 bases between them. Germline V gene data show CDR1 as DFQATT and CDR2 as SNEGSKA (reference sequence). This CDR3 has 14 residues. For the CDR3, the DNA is TGCAGTGCCGGGACTCTTTTCGGGGAAGAGACCCAGTACTTC. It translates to CSAGTLFGEETQYF.

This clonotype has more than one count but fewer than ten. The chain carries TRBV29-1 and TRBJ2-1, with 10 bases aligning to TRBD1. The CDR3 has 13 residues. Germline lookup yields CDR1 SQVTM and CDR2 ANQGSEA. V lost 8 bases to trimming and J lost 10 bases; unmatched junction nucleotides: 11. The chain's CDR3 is CSTPKTGGGEQFF. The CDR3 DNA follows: TGCAGCACACCTAAGACAGGGGGCGGCGAGCAGTTCTTC.

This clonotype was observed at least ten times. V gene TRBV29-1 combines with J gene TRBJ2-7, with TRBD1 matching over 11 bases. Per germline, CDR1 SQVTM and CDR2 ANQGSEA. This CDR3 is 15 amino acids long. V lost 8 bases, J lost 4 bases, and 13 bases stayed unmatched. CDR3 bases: TGCAGCCCCCGACCGGGGGACAGGGGGTCTTACGAGCAGTACTTC. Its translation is CSPRPGDRGSYEQYF.

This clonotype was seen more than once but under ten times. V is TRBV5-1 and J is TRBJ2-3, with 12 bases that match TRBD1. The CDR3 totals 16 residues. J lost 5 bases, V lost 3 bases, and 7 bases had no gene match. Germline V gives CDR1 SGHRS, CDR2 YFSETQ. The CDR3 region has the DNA TGCGCCAGCAGCTCCGGGACAGGGGGCGTTCGAGATACGCAGTATTTT. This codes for CASSSGTGGVRDTQYF.

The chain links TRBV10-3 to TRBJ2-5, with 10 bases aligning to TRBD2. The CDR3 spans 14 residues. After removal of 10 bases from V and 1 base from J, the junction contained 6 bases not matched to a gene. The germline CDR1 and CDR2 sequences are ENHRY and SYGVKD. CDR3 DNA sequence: TGTGCCACCGACGAGCGGGGGGGCCAAGAGACCCAGTACTTC. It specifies CATDERGGQETQYF.

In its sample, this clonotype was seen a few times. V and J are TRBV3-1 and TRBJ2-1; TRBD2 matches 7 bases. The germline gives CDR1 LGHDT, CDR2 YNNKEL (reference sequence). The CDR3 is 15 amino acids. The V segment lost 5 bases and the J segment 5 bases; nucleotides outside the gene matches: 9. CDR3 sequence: CASSYTGTNHNEQFF. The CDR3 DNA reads TGTGCCAGCAGCTATACCGGGACTAACCACAATGAGCAGTTCTTC.

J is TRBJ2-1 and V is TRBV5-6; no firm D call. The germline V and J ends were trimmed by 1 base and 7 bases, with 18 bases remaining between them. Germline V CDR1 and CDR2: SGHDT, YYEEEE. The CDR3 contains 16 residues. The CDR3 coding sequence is TGTGCCAGCAGCTTGCTGGGCGGAAGTTTGAGGAATGAGCAGTTCTTC. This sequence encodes CASSLLGGSLRNEQFF.

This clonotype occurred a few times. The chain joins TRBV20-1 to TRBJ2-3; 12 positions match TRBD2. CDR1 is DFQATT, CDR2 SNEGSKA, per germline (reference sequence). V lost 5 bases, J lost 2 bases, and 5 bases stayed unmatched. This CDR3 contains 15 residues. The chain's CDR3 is CSAVGLAGNTDTQYF. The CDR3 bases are TGCAGTGCTGTCGGACTAGCGGGAAACACAGATACGCAGTATTTT.

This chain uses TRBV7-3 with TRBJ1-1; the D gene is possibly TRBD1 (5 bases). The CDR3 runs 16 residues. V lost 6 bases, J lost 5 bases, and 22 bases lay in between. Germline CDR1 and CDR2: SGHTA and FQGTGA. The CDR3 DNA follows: TGTGCCAGCAGTCTTGAGGGTTGGGGGGATGAAACTGAAGCTTTCTTT. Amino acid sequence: CASSLEGWGDETEAFF.

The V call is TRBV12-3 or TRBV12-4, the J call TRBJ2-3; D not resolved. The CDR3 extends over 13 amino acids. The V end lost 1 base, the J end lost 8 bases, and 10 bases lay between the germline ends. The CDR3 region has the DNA TGTGCCAGCAGTTTAGGGCTACCCGGTACGCAGTATTTT. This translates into CASSLGLPGTQYF.

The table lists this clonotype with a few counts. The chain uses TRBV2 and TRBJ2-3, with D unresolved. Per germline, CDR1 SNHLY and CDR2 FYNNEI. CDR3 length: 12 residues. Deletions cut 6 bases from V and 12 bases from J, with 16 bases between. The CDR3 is CASRFSSLSQYF. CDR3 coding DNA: TGTGCCAGCAGGTTCTCTTCGTTAAGTCAGTATTTT.

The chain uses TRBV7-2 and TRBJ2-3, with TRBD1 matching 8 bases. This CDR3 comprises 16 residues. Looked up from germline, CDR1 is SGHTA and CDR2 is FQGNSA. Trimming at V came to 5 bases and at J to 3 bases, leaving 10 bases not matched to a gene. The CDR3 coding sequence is TGTGCCAGCAGCCCGGAGGGGACAGGTGTGACAGATACGCAGTATTTT. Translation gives CASSPEGTGVTDTQYF.

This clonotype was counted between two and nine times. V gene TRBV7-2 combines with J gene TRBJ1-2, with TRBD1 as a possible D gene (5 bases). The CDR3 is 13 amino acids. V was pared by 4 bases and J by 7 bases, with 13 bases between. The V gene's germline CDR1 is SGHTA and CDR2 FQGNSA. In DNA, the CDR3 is TGTGCCAGCAGCTCAAACGGGGGGACTGGCTACACCTTC. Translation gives CASSSNGGTGYTF.

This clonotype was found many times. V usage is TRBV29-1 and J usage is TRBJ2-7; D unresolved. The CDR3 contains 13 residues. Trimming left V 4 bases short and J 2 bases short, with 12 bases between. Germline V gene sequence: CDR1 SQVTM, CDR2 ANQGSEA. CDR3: CSVVVFSPYEQYF. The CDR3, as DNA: TGCAGCGTTGTAGTATTCAGTCCCTACGAGCAGTACTTC.

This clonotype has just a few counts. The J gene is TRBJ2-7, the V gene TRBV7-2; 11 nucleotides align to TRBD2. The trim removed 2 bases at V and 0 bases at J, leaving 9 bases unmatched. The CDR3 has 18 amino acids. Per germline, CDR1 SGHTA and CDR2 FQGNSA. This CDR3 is CASSLTTSGAKDSYEQYF. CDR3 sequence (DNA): TGTGCCAGCAGCTTAACGACTAGCGGGGCGAAAGACTCCTACGAGCAGTACTTC. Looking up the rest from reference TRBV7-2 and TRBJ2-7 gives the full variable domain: GAGVSQSPSNKVTEKGKDVELRCDPISGHTALYWYRQSLGQGLEFLIYFQGNSAPDKSGLPSDRFSAERTGGSVSTLTIQRTQQEDSAVYLCASSLTTSGAKDSYEQYFGPGTRLTVT.

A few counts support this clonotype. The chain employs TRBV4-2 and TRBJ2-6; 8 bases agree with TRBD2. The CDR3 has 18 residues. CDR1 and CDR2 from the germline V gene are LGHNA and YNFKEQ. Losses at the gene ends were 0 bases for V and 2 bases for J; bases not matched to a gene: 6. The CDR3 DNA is TGTGCCAGCAGCCAAGATGGCGGGGGGCTGGCTGGGGCCAACGTCCTGACTTTC. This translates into CASSQDGGGLAGANVLTF.

CDR3 bases: TGCAGTGCTCTCTTCAGGGGGGTCCTACAAGAGACCCAGTACTTC. Translated, it gives CSALFRGVLQETQYF. The rearrangement joins TRBV20-1 to TRBJ2-5, with D possibly being TRBD1 (7 bases). The CDR3 loop spans 15 amino acids. Germline assignment: CDR1 DFQATT and CDR2 SNEGSKA (reference sequence). V was trimmed by 5 bases and J by 2 bases, leaving 18 bases between them.

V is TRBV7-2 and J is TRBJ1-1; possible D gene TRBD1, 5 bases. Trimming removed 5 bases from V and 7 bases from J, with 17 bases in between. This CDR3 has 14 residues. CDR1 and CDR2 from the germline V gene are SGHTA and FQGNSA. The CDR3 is CASSGAQAGIEAFF. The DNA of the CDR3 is TGTGCCAGCAGCGGAGCCCAGGCAGGGATTGAAGCTTTCTTT.

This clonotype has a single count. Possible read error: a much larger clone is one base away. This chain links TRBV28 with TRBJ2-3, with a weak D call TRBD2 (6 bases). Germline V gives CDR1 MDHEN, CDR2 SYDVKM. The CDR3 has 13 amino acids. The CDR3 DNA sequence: TGTGCCGGCAGTAGGCGGGGAACAGATACGCAGTATTTT. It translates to CAGSRRGTDTQYF.

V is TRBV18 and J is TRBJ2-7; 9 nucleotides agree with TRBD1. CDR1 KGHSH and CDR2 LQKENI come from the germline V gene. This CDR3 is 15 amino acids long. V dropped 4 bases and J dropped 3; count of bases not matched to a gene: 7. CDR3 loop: CASSLRGQGNYEQYF. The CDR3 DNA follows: TGTGCCAGCTCACTACGGGGACAGGGAAACTACGAGCAGTACTTC.

As DNA, the CDR3 is TGTGCCAGCAGTATCCTAGGGGACAGGAACTACGAGCAGTACTTC. Translating gives CASSILGDRNYEQYF. The J gene is TRBJ2-7, the V gene TRBV27; 8 bases are shared with TRBD1. The germline CDR1 and CDR2 sequences are MNHEY and SMNVEV (reference sequence). Trimming took 5 bases from V and 3 from J; bases not matched to a gene: 9. This CDR3 comprises 15 residues.